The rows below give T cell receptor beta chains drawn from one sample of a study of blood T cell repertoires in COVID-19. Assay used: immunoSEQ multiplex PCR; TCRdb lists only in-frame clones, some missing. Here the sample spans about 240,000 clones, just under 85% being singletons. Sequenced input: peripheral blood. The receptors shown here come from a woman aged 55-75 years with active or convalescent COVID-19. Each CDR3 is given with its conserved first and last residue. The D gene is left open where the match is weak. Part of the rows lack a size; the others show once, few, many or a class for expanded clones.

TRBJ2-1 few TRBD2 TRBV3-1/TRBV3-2 CASSPYLAGEYHNEQFF TGTGCCAGCAGCCCCTACCTAGCGGGAGAGTACCACAATGAGCAGTTCTTC
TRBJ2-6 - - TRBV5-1 CASSRTGFSGANVLTF TGCGCCAGCAGCAGAACAGGGTTTTCTGGGGCCAACGTCCTGACTTTC
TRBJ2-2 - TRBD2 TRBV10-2 CATQRGGTGELFF TGCGCCACCCAGCGGGGGGGCACCGGGGAGCTGTTTTTT
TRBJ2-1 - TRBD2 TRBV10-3 CAIESGSGDEQFF TGTGCCATCGAGAGCGGGAGTGGCGATGAGCAGTTCTTC
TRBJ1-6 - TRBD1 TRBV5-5 CASSLNNMDRGRSPLHF TGTGCCAGCAGCTTGAACAATATGGACAGGGGGCGTTCACCCCTCCACTTT
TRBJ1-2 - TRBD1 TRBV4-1 CASSQLQGAALYGYTF TGCGCCAGCAGCCAGCTACAGGGGGCGGCACTCTATGGCTACACCTTC
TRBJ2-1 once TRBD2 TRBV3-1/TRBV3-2 CASTLSGGLYNEQFF TGTGCCAGCACCCTCAGCGGGGGCCTATACAATGAGCAGTTCTTC
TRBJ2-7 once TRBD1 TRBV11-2 CASSLGGTGVHEQYF TGTGCCAGCAGCTTAGGCGGGACAGGTGTCCACGAGCAGTACTTC
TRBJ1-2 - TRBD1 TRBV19 CASSQGDRHYGYTF TGTGCCAGTAGTCAGGGGGATCGTCACTATGGCTACACCTTC
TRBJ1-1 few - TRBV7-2 CASSQSYRPDEAFF TGTGCCAGCAGCCAAAGCTACAGGCCGGATGAAGCTTTCTTT